The 29 T cell receptor beta chains below come from one sample, sequenced in a study of metastatic and nonmetastatic thyroid tumors. TCRdb re-clonotyped the PCR reads through MiXCR. Here the sample spans about 20,000 clones, around 15% being singletons. Each patient came to thyroid surgery without any prior treatment (of any kind). The sample taken for sequencing was blood. The receptors originated from a female donor with papillary thyroid cancer or a benign thyroid nodule (not recorded which). Some clones in this sample may be carry-over from other donors' samples.

This clone was seen a handful of times. This chain links TRBV2 with TRBJ2-7; D remains unclear. There are 12 residues in the CDR3. CDR1 SNHLY and CDR2 FYNNEI come from the germline V gene. Trimming shortened V by 6 bases and J by 5 bases, and 11 bases separated the two germline ends. CDR3 coding DNA: TGTGCCAGCAGAGACCGAAACCACGAGCAGTACTTC. Translation gives CASRDRNHEQYF.

This clone was counted at least ten times. The V and J genes are TRBV12-3 or TRBV12-4 and TRBJ2-7; D unclear. Trimming cost V 6 bases and J 0 bases, with 9 bases left between them. The CDR3 sequence is 13 residues long. The CDR3 loop reads CASRETGSYEQYF. The DNA of the CDR3 is TGTGCCAGCAGGGAGACGGGCTCCTACGAGCAGTACTTC.

This chain links TRBV28 with TRBJ2-6, with D possibly being TRBD1 (6 bases). Germline CDR1 is MDHEN and CDR2 is SYDVKM. The CDR3 consists of 14 residues. V was clipped by 7 bases and J by 2 bases, with 9 bases between them. The chain's CDR3 is CASTRTAGANVLTF. The CDR3 DNA sequence: TGTGCCAGCACTAGGACAGCTGGGGCCAACGTCCTGACTTTC.

A single count supports this clone. The rearrangement uses TRBV20-1 and TRBJ1-2; 7 nucleotides agree with TRBD1. V was clipped by 6 bases and J by 4 bases; unmatched bases: 8. The germline CDR1 and CDR2 sequences are DFQATT and SNEGSKA (reference sequence). CDR3 length: 13 residues. The CDR3 spells CSALDRVAYGYTF. CDR3 DNA sequence: TGCAGTGCGCTAGACAGGGTCGCCTATGGCTACACCTTC.

This clone was observed at least ten times. The rearrangement links TRBV6-1 to TRBJ1-5; D gene unclear. V lost 5 bases, J lost 1 base, and 9 bases lay in between. CDR3 length equals 14 residues. The germline CDR1 and CDR2 sequences are MNHNS and SASEGT. This chain's CDR3 is CASSPDSSNQPQHF. For the CDR3, the DNA is TGTGCCAGCAGTCCCGATTCGAGCAATCAGCCCCAGCATTTT.

The chain is built from TRBV11-2 and TRBJ1-2, with D maybe TRBD1 (6 bases). Germline assignment: CDR1 SGHAT and CDR2 FQNNGV. CDR3 size: 15 residues. V was clipped by 5 bases and J by 6 bases, with 19 bases between them. In nucleotides, the CDR3 is TGTGCCAGCAGCCAACAAGGGGCAGGGGTAAATGGCTACACCTTC. Its protein is CASSQQGAGVNGYTF. Full variable domain (remainder filled in from reference TRBV11-2 and TRBJ1-2): EAGVAQSPRYKIIEKRQSVAFWCNPISGHATLYWYQQILGQGPKLLIQFQNNGVVDDSQLPKDRFSAERLKGVDSTLKIQPAKLEDSAVYLCASSQQGAGVNGYTFGSGTRLTVV.

This clone was recorded many times. This CDR3 reads CSATTAYLSQETQYF. The CDR3 region has the DNA TGCAGTGCTACAACCGCTTACCTCTCCCAAGAGACCCAGTACTTC. The chain combines TRBV20-1 with TRBJ2-5; D unresolved. The CDR3 spans 15 residues. Trimming left V 4 bases short and J 1 base short, with 16 bases between. Germline V lookup: CDR1 DFQATT, CDR2 SNEGSKA (reference sequence).

The chain recombines TRBV4-1 with TRBJ2-2, with 10 bases identical to TRBD2. Trimming took 1 base from V and 6 from J; bases not matched to a gene: 8. The CDR3 is 17 residues long. CDR1 is MGHRA and CDR2 is YSYEKL in the germline V gene. DNA for the CDR3: TGCGCCAGCAGCCAAGGTCCTAGCGGGAGTACGGCCGGGGAGCTGTTTTTT. Protein: CASSQGPSGSTAGELFF.

This clone was picked up one time. The rearrangement links TRBV5-1 to TRBJ2-3; TRBD1 matches 10 bases. Germline values: CDR1 SGHRS, CDR2 YFSETQ. V trimming: 7 bases; J trimming: 3 bases; junction bases outside the gene matches: 8. The CDR3 has 15 residues. CDR3 coding DNA: TGCGCCAGCGGCCGGGACAGGGGTGTTACAGATACGCAGTATTTT. As protein: CASGRDRGVTDTQYF.

This clone was recorded at least ten times. J is TRBJ2-1 and V is TRBV27; D gene unclear. The length of the CDR3 is 14 residues. V was clipped by 8 bases and J by 0 bases, with 11 bases between them. CDR1 and CDR2 from the germline V gene are MNHEY and SMNVEV (reference sequence). The CDR3 coding sequence is TGTGCCAGCCGTGGGTCTAGCTCCTACAATGAGCAGTTCTTC. Residues: CASRGSSSYNEQFF.

The rearrangement links TRBV28 to TRBJ1-1, with D hard to call. V lost 6 bases to trimming and J lost 0 bases, with 14 bases between them. Germline V gene data show CDR1 as MDHEN and CDR2 as SYDVKM. The CDR3 covers 15 residues. CDR3 sequence reads: CASSSPEGVNTEAFF. The DNA for the CDR3 is TGTGCCAGCAGCTCCCCCGAGGGTGTGAACACTGAAGCTTTCTTT.

This clone was observed at least ten times. The gene calls are TRBV20-1 and TRBJ2-1; D is perhaps TRBD2 (6 bases). Between the trimmed V and J ends, which lost 6 bases and 5 bases, there was a span of 20 bases. Germline CDR1 reads DFQATT; CDR2 reads SNEGSKA (reference sequence). CDR3 length: 15 amino acids. The CDR3, as DNA: TGCAGTGCCCCGGGGAGTCAGCGGGTGGACAATGAGCAGTTCTTC. Translating it yields CSAPGSQRVDNEQFF.

This clone was detected ten times or more. This chain uses TRBV6-4 with TRBJ2-1, with 15 bases fitting TRBD2. CDR1 is MRHNA, CDR2 SNTAGT, per germline. The CDR3 loop spans 16 amino acids. The junction had 2 bases not matched to a gene; V was cut back by 0 bases and J by 8 bases. CDR3 bases: TGTGCCAGCAGTGACTCCGGACTAGCGGGAGGGGATGAGCAGTTCTTC. Its translation is CASSDSGLAGGDEQFF.

The table lists this clone with many counts. This sequence joins TRBV15 and TRBJ2-1; 7 nucleotides agree with TRBD2. The CDR3 extends over 15 amino acids. The germline gives CDR1 LNHNV, CDR2 YYDKDF (reference sequence). The trim removed 5 bases at V and 8 bases at J, leaving 12 bases unmatched. The CDR3 DNA follows: TGTGCCACCAGCGAGGCAACGGGAGGCTTTGATGAGCAGTTCTTC. It translates to CATSEATGGFDEQFF.

This clone has ten or more counts. V and J are TRBV5-1 and TRBJ2-5, with a weak D call TRBD1 (5 bases). Germline V gene data show CDR1 as SGHRS and CDR2 as YFSETQ. V was clipped by 4 bases and J by 5 bases, with 15 bases between them. This CDR3 spans 14 amino acids. The CDR3 reads CASSRRQGLETQYF. CDR3 DNA sequence: TGCGCCAGCAGCAGGCGCCAGGGTTTGGAGACCCAGTACTTC.

This clone is classed as medium-sized. V and J are TRBV11-2 and TRBJ2-7, with 8 bases that match TRBD2. V was pared by 0 bases and J by 1 base, with 11 bases of the junction left unmatched. Germline values: CDR1 SGHAT, CDR2 FQNNGV. This CDR3 comprises 18 residues. The CDR3 DNA reads as TGTGCCAGCAGCTTAGAAGGGGGGAGCGGGAGTGGTTCCTACGAGCAGTACTTC. This translates into CASSLEGGSGSGSYEQYF.

This clone has a count of ten or more. The J gene is TRBJ1-3, the V gene TRBV20-1; D not certain. CDR1 and CDR2 from the germline V gene are DFQATT and SNEGSKA (reference sequence). With 5 bases removed from V and 0 bases from J, the gap between germline ends came to 8 bases. The CDR3 extends over 13 amino acids. CDR3 region: CSAWDRSGNTIYF. CDR3 coding DNA: TGCAGTGCTTGGGATCGCTCTGGAAACACCATATATTTT.

This clone was recorded at least ten times. This chain uses TRBV20-1 with TRBJ2-3; perhaps TRBD2 as D (6 bases). Germline values: CDR1 DFQATT, CDR2 SNEGSKA (reference sequence). The V and J ends lost 2 bases and 2 bases respectively, with 8 bases between them. This CDR3 has 13 residues. The CDR3 region has the DNA TGCAGTGCTAGACTAGCGAACACAGATACGCAGTATTTT. Its translation is CSARLANTDTQYF.

Ten or more counts support this clone. The chain carries TRBV11-3 and TRBJ2-5; 11 positions match TRBD2. The CDR3 has 19 residues. Germline V gene lookup returns CDR1 SGHNT and CDR2 YENEEA. J was trimmed by 5 bases and V by 8 bases; bases with no gene match: 22. CDR3 nucleotides: TGTGCCAGCGCTAAGGGTCCCCCGGTCGCTAGCGGGAGGTGGGAGACCCAGTACTTC. This translates into CASAKGPPVASGRWETQYF.

This clone was counted ten times or more. The gene calls are TRBV19 and TRBJ2-7, with D hard to call. Germline V gene lookup returns CDR1 LNHDA and CDR2 SQIVND (reference sequence). CDR3 length equals 14 residues. V dropped 5 bases and J dropped 4 bases, with 15 bases sitting between them. The chain's CDR3 is CASSPRSTHYEQYF. The CDR3 DNA is TGTGCCAGTAGTCCACGATCGACACATTACGAGCAGTACTTC.

By its share, this clone is medium-sized. The CDR3 bases are TGTGCCAGCAGTTTATTTGCAGGAGAGACCGGGGAGCTGTTTTTT. The encoded protein is CASSLFAGETGELFF. The V gene is TRBV27, the J gene TRBJ2-2; no clear D. The germline V gene encodes CDR1 MNHEY and CDR2 SMNVEV (reference sequence). The CDR3 loop spans 15 amino acids. Trimming shortened V by 1 base and J by 5 bases, and 11 bases separated the two germline ends.

This clone was seen ten or more times. V gene TRBV28 combines with J gene TRBJ2-6; D unresolved. Germline lookup yields CDR1 MDHEN and CDR2 SYDVKM. CDR3 size: 15 residues. Between the trimmed V and J ends, which lost 6 bases and 0 bases, there was a span of 9 bases. CDR3 coding DNA: TGTGCCAGCAGAAGAGTTACCTCTGGGGCCAACGTCCTGACTTTC. Translation: CASRRVTSGANVLTF.

This clone was picked up many times. The chain uses TRBV4-1 and TRBJ2-3; 7 nucleotides line up with TRBD1. The CDR3 sequence is 17 residues long. The V gene's germline CDR1 is MGHRA and CDR2 YSYEKL. J gave up 3 bases and V 2 bases, and 11 bases lay outside the gene matches. CDR3 bases: TGCGCCAGCAGCCAAAGATTGGGACAGTTGGGGACAGATACGCAGTATTTT. Protein sequence: CASSQRLGQLGTDTQYF.

The chain combines TRBV20-1 with TRBJ1-2; maybe TRBD1 (5 bases). Germline values: CDR1 DFQATT, CDR2 SNEGSKA (reference sequence). The CDR3 consists of 14 residues. V was clipped by 6 bases and J by 5 bases, with 19 bases between them. The CDR3 spells CSAIGGTRGYGYTF. CDR3 bases: TGCAGTGCGATCGGGGGTACAAGGGGTTATGGCTACACCTTC.

This clone was detected ten times or more. This chain uses TRBV27 with TRBJ2-7, with a possible D match to TRBD1 (5 bases). CDR1 is MNHEY and CDR2 is SMNVEV in the germline V gene (reference sequence). Trimming left V 5 bases short and J 3 bases short, with 11 bases between. The CDR3 spans 13 residues. The CDR3 DNA reads as TGTGCCAGCAGTCCGATGGACAACTACGAGCAGTACTTC. This gives the protein CASSPMDNYEQYF.

This clone was seen many times. The CDR3 DNA is TGTGCCAGCAGCTGGACTAGCGGGAGAATATATACGCAGTATTTT. Its translation is CASSWTSGRIYTQYF. The rearrangement joins TRBV7-2 to TRBJ2-3; TRBD2 aligns across 13 bases. V dropped 4 bases and J dropped 7; count of bases not matched to a gene: 5. CDR3 length equals 15 residues. Germline CDR1 reads SGHTA; CDR2 reads FQGNSA.

This clone is classed as medium-sized (0.01 to 0.1%). The chain combines TRBV27 with TRBJ2-2; 8 bases line up with TRBD2. Germline-derived CDR1 and CDR2 are MNHEY and SMNVEV (reference sequence). This CDR3 contains 15 residues. After removal of 3 bases from V and 5 bases from J, the junction contained 5 bases not matched to a gene. This CDR3 reads CASSFLAGVTGELFF. The CDR3 DNA follows: TGTGCCAGCAGTTTCCTAGCGGGCGTTACCGGGGAGCTGTTTTTT.

The table lists this clone with many counts. V gene TRBV25-1 combines with J gene TRBJ2-1, with D unclear. V lost 3 bases to trimming and J lost 1 base, with 13 bases between them. The CDR3 is 16 residues long. CDR1 is MGHDK and CDR2 is SYGVNS in the germline V gene. The CDR3 sequence: CASSEFLAVSYNEQFF. The DNA for the CDR3 is TGTGCCAGCAGTGAGTTCTTGGCCGTATCCTACAATGAGCAGTTCTTC. Complete variable domain (other parts from reference TRBV25-1 and TRBJ2-1): EADIYQTPRYLVIGTGKKITLECSQTMGHDKMYWYQQDPGMELHLIHYSYGVNSTEKGDLSSESTVSRIRTEHFPLTLESARPSHTSQYLCASSEFLAVSYNEQFFGPGTRLTVL.

This clone was observed at least ten times. The genes are TRBV11-2 and TRBJ2-5, with a possible D match to TRBD1 (6 bases). Trimming stripped 5 bases from V and 3 bases from J, with 25 bases between. The CDR3 consists of 18 residues. Germline lookup yields CDR1 SGHAT and CDR2 FQNNGV. CDR3 sequence: CASSLPMRAGAMEETQYF. As DNA, the CDR3 is TGTGCCAGCAGCCTTCCTATGAGGGCAGGGGCCATGGAAGAGACCCAGTACTTC.